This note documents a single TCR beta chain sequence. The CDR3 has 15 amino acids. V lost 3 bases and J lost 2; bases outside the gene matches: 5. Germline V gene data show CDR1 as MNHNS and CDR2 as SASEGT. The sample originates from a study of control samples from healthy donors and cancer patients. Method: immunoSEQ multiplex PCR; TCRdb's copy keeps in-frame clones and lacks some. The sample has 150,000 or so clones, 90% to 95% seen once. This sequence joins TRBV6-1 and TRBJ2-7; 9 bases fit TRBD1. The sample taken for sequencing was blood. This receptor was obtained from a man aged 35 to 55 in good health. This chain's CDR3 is CASSEPGQGPYEQYF. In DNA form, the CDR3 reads TGTGCCAGCAGTGAGCCTGGACAGGGGCCCTACGAGCAGTACTTC.